These 12 T cell receptor beta chains were all obtained from the same sample, sequenced in a study of blood T cell repertoires in COVID-19. Profiled with immunoSEQ multiplex PCR; TCRdb holds only in-frame clones, not every one. Of around 260,000 clones detected, about 87% appear once; the ten largest clones hold approximately 1.6%. The sample taken for sequencing was peripheral blood. Every receptor here comes from a woman in her forties who had recovered from COVID-19.

This chain connects TRBV27 to TRBJ2-5; D call uncertain. Trimming removed 7 bases at V and 4 bases at J, with 7 bases between. There are 11 residues in the CDR3. The germline V gene has CDR1 MNHEY and CDR2 SMNVEV (reference sequence). CDR3 in amino acids: CASTSGETQYF. CDR3 nucleotide sequence: TGTGCCAGCACCTCGGGAGAGACCCAGTACTTC.

As for this clone: Other DNA sequences in this sample translate to the same CDR3. The chain has TRBV7-9 and TRBJ1-1; 7 positions match TRBD1. The CDR3 sequence is 13 residues long. The germline CDR1 and CDR2 sequences are SEHNR and FQNEAQ (reference sequence). With V trimmed by 3 bases and J by 7 bases, 5 bases remained unmatched. CDR3 region: CASSLRQGDEAFF. Here the CDR3 DNA reads TGTGCCAGCAGCTTGCGACAGGGCGATGAAGCTTTCTTT.

The chain links TRBV18 to TRBJ2-1; a weak D match, TRBD2 (6 bases). The V end lost 3 bases, the J end lost 4 bases, and 16 bases lay between the germline ends. Looked up from germline, CDR1 is KGHSH and CDR2 is LQKENI. The CDR3 spans 16 residues. CDR3 in DNA: TGTGCCAGCTCACCTCCCGGGGGACTGGAGTACAATGAGCAGTTCTTC. Its translation is CASSPPGGLEYNEQFF.

This clone has at least ten counts. The chain combines TRBV9 with TRBJ1-2, with D perhaps matching TRBD1 (6 bases). The CDR3 consists of 15 residues. With 4 bases removed from V and 3 bases from J, the gap between germline ends came to 16 bases. Germline V gene sequence: CDR1 SGDLS, CDR2 YYNGEE. The CDR3 sequence: CASSKGGADYYGYTF. The CDR3 coding sequence is TGTGCCAGCAGCAAAGGGGGGGCCGACTACTATGGCTACACCTTC. Full variable domain (missing parts from reference TRBV9 and TRBJ1-2): DSGVTQTPKHLITATGQRVTLRCSPRSGDLSVYWYQQSLDQGLQFLIQYYNGEERAKGNILERFSAQQFPDLHSELNLSSLELGDSALYFCASSKGGADYYGYTFGSGTRLTVV.

This chain uses TRBV9 with TRBJ2-2; a possible D gene is TRBD1 (7 bases). The CDR3 covers 15 residues. V was pared by 4 bases and J by 7 bases, with 17 bases between. Germline lookup yields CDR1 SGDLS and CDR2 YYNGEE. CDR3 loop: CASSPRDQGGGELFF. The CDR3 DNA is TGTGCCAGCAGCCCGAGAGACCAGGGGGGCGGGGAGCTGTTTTTT.

The CDR3 protein is CASSTRTGGAFHQPQHF. Here the CDR3 DNA reads TGTGCCAGTAGTACCAGGACAGGGGGCGCGTTCCATCAGCCCCAGCATTTT. This chain links TRBV19 with TRBJ1-5; 11 bases line up with TRBD1. Germline lookup yields CDR1 LNHDA and CDR2 SQIVND (reference sequence). J was trimmed by 5 bases and V by 4 bases; bases with no gene match: 10. CDR3 length: 17 residues.

The genes are TRBV27 and TRBJ1-2; tentative D call: TRBD1 (5 bases). The CDR3 is 13 residues long. Germline-derived CDR1 and CDR2 are MNHEY and SMNVEV (reference sequence). Between the trimmed V and J ends, which lost 1 base and 8 bases, there was a span of 11 bases. The CDR3 spells CASSLFRGTGYTF. Here the CDR3 DNA reads TGTGCCAGCAGTTTATTTCGGGGGACGGGCTACACCTTC.

The chain is built from TRBV18 and TRBJ2-7; no clear D. Germline CDR1 reads KGHSH; CDR2 reads LQKENI. This CDR3 is built from 13 residues. Trimming stripped 2 bases from V and 6 bases from J, with 11 bases between. Here the CDR3 DNA reads TGTGCCAGCTCACCAACTCCCGCTGGCGAGCAGTACTTC. This sequence encodes CASSPTPAGEQYF.

Comment on this clone: One end of the junction is discordant with germline, which a read error may explain. The same CDR3 can be traced to other DNA sequences in this sample. The chain carries TRBV7-2 and TRBJ1-6; maybe TRBD1 (6 bases). This CDR3 has 17 residues. Germline lookup yields CDR1 SGHTA and CDR2 FQGNSA. The DNA for the CDR3 is TGTGCCAGCAGCCTAGCCGCACAGGGCTCCTATAATTCACCCCTCCACTTT. Its protein product is CASSLAAQGSYNSPLHF. The full variable domain, in which reference TRBV7-2 and TRBJ1-6 provide the parts outside the CDR3, is GAGVSQSPSNKVTEKGKDVELRCDPISGHTALYWYRQSLGQGLEFLIYFQGNSAPDKSGLPSDRFSAERTGGSVSTLTIQRTQQEDSAVYLCASSLAAQGSYNSPLHFGNGTRLTVT.

This chain's CDR3 is CASEMGVRETQYF. Here the CDR3 DNA reads TGTGCCAGCGAGATGGGAGTTAGAGAGACCCAGTACTTC. V gene TRBV6-1 combines with J gene TRBJ2-5; tentative D call: TRBD2 (5 bases). The V end was cut by 8 bases, the J end by 4 bases, with 14 bases between. This CDR3 has 13 residues. Germline CDR1 MNHNS, CDR2 SASEGT.

This chain joins TRBV7-8 and TRBJ2-5; D perhaps matches TRBD1 (5 bases). Between the trimmed V and J ends, which lost 3 bases and 2 bases, there was a span of 10 bases. The germline gives CDR1 SGHVS, CDR2 FQNEAQ. The CDR3 is made up of 14 amino acids. The CDR3 coding sequence is TGTGCCAGCAGCTTGGTCAGGGTTCAAGAGACCCAGTACTTC. It is translated as CASSLVRVQETQYF. The whole variable domain, filled in from reference TRBV7-8 and TRBJ2-5, reads GAGVSQSPRYKVAKRGQDVALRCDPISGHVSLFWYQQALGQGPEFLTYFQNEAQLDKSGLPSDRFFAERPEGSVSTLKIQRTQQEDSAVYLCASSLVRVQETQYFGPGTRLLVL.

A remark on this clone: One end of the junction varies from germline; a read error may be responsible. The chain joins TRBV7-7 to TRBJ2-5, with D tentatively TRBD2 (6 bases). The CDR3 covers 14 residues. CDR1 SSHAT and CDR2 FNYEAQ come from the germline V gene (reference sequence). For the CDR3, the DNA is TGTGCTAGCAGCCCCTTGGGGACTCAAGAGACCCAGTACTTC. Its translation: CASSPLGTQETQYF.